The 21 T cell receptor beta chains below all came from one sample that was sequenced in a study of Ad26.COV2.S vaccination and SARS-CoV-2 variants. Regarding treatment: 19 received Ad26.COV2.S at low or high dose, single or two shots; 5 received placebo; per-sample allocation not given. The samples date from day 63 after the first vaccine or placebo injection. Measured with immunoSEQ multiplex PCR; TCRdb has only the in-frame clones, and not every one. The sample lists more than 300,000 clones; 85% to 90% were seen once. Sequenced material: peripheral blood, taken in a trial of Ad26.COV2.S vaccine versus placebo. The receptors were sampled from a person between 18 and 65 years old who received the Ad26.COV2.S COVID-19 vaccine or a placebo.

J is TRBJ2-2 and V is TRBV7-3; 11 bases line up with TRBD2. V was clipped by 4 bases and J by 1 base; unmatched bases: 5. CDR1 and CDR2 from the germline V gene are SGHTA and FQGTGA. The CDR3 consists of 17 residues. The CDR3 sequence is CASSSSTSGGNTGELFF. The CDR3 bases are TGTGCCAGCAGCTCGAGTACTAGCGGGGGGAACACCGGGGAGCTGTTTTTT. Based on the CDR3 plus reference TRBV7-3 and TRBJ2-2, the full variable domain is GAGVSQTPSNKVTEKGKYVELRCDPISGHTALYWYRQSLGQGPEFLIYFQGTGAADDSGLPNDRFFAVRPEGSVSTLKIQRTERGDSAVYLCASSSSTSGGNTGELFFGEGSRLTVL.

In DNA form, the CDR3 reads TGTGCCAGTAGTCTCCAACAGGATAGCAATCAGCCCCAGCATTTT. This translates into CASSLQQDSNQPQHF. The V call is TRBV19, the J call TRBJ1-5, with a possible D match to TRBD1 (5 bases). V was pared by 5 bases and J by 0 bases, with 11 bases between. Germline lookup yields CDR1 LNHDA and CDR2 SQIVND (reference sequence). The CDR3 spans 15 residues.

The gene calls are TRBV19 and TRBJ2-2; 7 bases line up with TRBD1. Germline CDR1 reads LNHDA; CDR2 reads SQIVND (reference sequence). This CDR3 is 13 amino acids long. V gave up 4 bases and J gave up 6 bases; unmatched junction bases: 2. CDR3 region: CASSTTGAGELFF. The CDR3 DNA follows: TGTGCCAGTAGTACTACAGGGGCCGGGGAGCTGTTTTTT.

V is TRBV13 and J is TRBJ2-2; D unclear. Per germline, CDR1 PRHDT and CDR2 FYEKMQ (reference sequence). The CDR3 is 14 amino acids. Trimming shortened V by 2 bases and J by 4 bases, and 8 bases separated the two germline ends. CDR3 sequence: CASSLRTSTGELFF. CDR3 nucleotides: TGTGCCAGCAGCTTACGCACCTCCACCGGGGAGCTGTTTTTT.

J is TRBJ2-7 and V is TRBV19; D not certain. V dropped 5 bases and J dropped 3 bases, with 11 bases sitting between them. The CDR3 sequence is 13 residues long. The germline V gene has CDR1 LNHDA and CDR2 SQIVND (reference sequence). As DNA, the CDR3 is TGTGCCAGTAGTCGTATAGTCTACTACGAGCAGTACTTC. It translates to CASSRIVYYEQYF.

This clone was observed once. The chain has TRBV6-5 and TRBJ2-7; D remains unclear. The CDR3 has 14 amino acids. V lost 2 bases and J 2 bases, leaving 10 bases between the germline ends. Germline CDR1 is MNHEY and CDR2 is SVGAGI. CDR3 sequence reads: CASSYRPFTYEQYF. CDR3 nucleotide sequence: TGTGCCAGCAGTTACCGCCCCTTTACCTACGAGCAGTACTTC.

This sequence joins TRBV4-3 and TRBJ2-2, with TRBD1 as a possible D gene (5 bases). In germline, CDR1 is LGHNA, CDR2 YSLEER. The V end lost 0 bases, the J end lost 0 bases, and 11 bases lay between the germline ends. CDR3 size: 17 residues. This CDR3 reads CASSQDYGAPNTGELFF. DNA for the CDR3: TGCGCCAGCAGCCAAGATTATGGGGCCCCGAACACCGGGGAGCTGTTTTTT.

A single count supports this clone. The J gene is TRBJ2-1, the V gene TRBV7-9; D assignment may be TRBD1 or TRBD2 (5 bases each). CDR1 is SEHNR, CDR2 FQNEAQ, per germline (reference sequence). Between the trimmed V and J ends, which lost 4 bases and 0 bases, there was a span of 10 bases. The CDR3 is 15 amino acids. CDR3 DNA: TGTGCCAGCAGCTCCCCAGGGAGCTCCTACAATGAGCAGTTCTTC. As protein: CASSSPGSSYNEQFF.

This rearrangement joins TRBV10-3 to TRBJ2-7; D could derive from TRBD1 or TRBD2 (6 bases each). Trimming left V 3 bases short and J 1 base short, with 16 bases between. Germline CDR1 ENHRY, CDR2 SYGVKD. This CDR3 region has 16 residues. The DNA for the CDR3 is TGTGCCATCAGTGATTTCGACGGCGGGACATCCTACGAGCAGTACTTC. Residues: CAISDFDGGTSYEQYF.

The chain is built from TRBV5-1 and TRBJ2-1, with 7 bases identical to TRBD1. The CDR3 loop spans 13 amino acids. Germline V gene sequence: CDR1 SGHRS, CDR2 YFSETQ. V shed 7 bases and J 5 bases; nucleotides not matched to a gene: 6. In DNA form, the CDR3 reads TGCGCCAGCCGGGACAGACCAGACAATGAGCAGTTCTTC. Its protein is CASRDRPDNEQFF.

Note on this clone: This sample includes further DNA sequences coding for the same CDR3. Written as DNA, the CDR3 is TGCGCCAGCAGCTCCCAGGGTTCTGGGGCCAACGTCCTGACTTTC. Translated, it gives CASSSQGSGANVLTF. The chain recombines TRBV5-1 with TRBJ2-6; tentatively, D is TRBD1 (5 bases). Per the germline V gene, CDR1 is SGHRS and CDR2 is YFSETQ. Deletions cut 3 bases from V and 1 base from J, with 8 bases between. The CDR3 consists of 15 residues.

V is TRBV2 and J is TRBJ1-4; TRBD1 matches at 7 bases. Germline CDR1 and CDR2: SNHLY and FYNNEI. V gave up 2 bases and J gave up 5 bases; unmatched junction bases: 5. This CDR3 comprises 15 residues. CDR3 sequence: CASSEQGVGNEKLFF. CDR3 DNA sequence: TGTGCCAGCAGTGAACAGGGGGTTGGGAATGAAAAACTGTTTTTT. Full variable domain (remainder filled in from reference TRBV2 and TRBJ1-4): EPEVTQTPSHQVTQMGQEVILRCVPISNHLYFYWYRQILGQKVEFLVSFYNNEISEKSEIFDDQFSVERPDGSNFTLKIRSTKLEDSAMYFCASSEQGVGNEKLFFGSGTQLSVL.

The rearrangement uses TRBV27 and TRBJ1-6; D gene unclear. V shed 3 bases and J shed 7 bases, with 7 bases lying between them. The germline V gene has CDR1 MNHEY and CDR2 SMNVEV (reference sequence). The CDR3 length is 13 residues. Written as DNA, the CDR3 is TGTGCCAGCAGTTTGTTTTCGAATTCACCCCTCCACTTT. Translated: CASSLFSNSPLHF.

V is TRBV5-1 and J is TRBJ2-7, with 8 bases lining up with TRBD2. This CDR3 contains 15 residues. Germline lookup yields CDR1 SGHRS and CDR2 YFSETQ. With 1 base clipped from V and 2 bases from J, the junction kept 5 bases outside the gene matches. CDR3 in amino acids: CASSLFAGGTYEQYF. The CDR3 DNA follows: TGCGCCAGCAGCTTGTTCGCGGGGGGCACCTACGAGCAGTACTTC.

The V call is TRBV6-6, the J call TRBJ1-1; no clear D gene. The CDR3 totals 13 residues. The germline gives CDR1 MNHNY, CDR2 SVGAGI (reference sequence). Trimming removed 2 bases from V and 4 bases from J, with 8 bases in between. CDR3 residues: CASSYEETTEAFF. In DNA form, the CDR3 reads TGTGCCAGCAGTTACGAAGAAACCACTGAAGCTTTCTTT.

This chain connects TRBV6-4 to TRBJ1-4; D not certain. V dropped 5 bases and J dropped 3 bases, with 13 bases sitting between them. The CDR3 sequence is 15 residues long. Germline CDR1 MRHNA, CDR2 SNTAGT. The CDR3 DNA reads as TGTGCCAGCAGTCTTGACGGCGGGGCTAATGAAAAACTGTTTTTT. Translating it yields CASSLDGGANEKLFF.

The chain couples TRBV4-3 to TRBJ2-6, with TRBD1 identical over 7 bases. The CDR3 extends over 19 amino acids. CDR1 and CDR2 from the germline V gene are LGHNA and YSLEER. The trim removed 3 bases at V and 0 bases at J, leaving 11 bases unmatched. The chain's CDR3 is CASSQDRSPLSSGANVLTF. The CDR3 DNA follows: TGCGCCAGCAGCCAGGACAGGAGCCCCCTTTCCTCTGGGGCCAACGTCCTGACTTTC.

CDR3 amino acids: CASSLPGDGYTF. DNA of the CDR3: TGCGCCAGCAGCTTGCCAGGGGATGGCTACACCTTC. The J gene is TRBJ1-2, the V gene TRBV5-1; possibly TRBD1 for D (6 bases). Trimming removed 1 base from V and 6 bases from J, with 7 bases in between. This CDR3 has 12 residues. CDR1 and CDR2 from the germline V gene are SGHRS and YFSETQ.

The CDR3: CASSFGQGKRDEAFF. The CDR3 DNA follows: TGTGCCAGCAGCTTCGGACAGGGGAAGAGGGATGAAGCTTTCTTT. The chain has TRBV11-1 and TRBJ1-1, with 9 nucleotides matching TRBD1. V lost 3 bases to trimming and J lost 7 bases; unmatched junction nucleotides: 9. This CDR3 region has 15 residues. CDR1 is SGHAT and CDR2 is FQDESV in the germline V gene (reference sequence).

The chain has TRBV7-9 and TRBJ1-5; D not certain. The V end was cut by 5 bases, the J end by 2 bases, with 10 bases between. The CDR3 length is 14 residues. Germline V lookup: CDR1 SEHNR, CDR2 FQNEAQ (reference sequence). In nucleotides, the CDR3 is TGTGCCAGCAGCGAGGGCTTGGGCAATCAGCCCCAGCATTTT. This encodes CASSEGLGNQPQHF.

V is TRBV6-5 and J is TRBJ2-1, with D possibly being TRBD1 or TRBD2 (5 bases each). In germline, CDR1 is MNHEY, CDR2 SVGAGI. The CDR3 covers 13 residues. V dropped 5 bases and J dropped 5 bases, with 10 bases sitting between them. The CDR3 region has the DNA TGTGCCAGCAGTCCGGGACCGCACAATGAGCAGTTCTTC. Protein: CASSPGPHNEQFF.